This T cell receptor (beta chain) was sequenced during a study of tissue T cells after allogeneic stem cell transplantation. Study-wide results and caveats: Across patients, clones rarely overlapped, yet motif clusters were shared tissue-specifically.

The table came from immunoSEQ multiplex PCR; TCRdb's copy has only in-frame clones and leaves some out. The sample shows around 2,700 clones, about half of them seen only once. As regards this clone: Its target is not known. These gene names are mouse names.

Regarding time point: mouse harvest day 14 after allogeneic transplant. Each mouse received 10^7 T-cell-depleted marrow cells plus 10^6 splenic CD5+ T cells by tail vein. Mice had MHC-mismatched B6 into BALB/c GVHD, sampled day 7 or 14. The sequenced material came from lymph node tissue. The clonotype comes from a female BALB/c mouse given C57BL/6 T cells with graft-versus-host disease after an allogeneic hematopoietic cell transplant.

The CDR3 DNA, read in part, is TGTGCAAGCAGCTTAAGACAGTATGAACAGTAC. Translation: CASSLRQYEQY. In full, the CDR3 is CASSLRQYEQYF. This chain links TRBV16 with TRBJ2-7; possibly TRBD1 for D (5 bases). The read comes to an end 1 residue before the CDR3 does, leaving the germline J gene to fill in the end. The CDR3 spans 12 residues. The V gene lost 2 bases and the J gene lost 4 bases, with 6 bases spanning the gap. Germline-derived CDR1 and CDR2 are SGHSA and FRNQAP.